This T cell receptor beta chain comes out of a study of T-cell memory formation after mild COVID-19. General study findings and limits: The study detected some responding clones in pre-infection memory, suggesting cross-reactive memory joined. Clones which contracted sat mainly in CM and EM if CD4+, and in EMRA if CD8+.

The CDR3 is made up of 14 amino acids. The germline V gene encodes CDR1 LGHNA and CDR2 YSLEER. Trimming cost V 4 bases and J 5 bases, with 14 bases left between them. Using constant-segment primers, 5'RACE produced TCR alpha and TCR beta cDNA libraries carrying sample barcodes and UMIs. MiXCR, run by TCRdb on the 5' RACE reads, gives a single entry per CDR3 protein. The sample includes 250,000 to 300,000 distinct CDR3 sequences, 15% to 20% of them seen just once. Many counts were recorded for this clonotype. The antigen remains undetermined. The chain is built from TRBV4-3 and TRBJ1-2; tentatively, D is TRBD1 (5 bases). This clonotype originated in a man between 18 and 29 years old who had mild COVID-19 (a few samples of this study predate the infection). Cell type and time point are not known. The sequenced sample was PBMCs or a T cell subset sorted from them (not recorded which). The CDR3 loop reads CASSLRWGAYGYTF. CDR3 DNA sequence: TGCGCCAGCAGCCTAAGATGGGGCGCGTATGGCTACACCTTC.